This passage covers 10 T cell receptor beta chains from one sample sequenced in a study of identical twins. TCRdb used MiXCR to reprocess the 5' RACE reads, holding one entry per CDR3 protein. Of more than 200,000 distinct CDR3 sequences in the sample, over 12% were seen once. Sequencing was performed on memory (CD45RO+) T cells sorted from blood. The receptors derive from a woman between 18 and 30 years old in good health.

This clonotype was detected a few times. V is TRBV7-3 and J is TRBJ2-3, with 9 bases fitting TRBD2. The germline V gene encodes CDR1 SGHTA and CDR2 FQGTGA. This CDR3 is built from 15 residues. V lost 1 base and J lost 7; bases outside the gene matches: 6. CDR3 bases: TGTGCCAGCAGCTTAATGCGGGGGGGCTGGAATACGCAGTATTTT. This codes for CASSLMRGGWNTQYF.

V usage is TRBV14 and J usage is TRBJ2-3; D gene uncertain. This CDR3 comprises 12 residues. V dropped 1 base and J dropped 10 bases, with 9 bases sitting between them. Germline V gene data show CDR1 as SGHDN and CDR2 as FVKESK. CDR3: CASSQGAWAQYF. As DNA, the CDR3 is TGTGCCAGCAGCCAAGGGGCATGGGCGCAGTATTTT.

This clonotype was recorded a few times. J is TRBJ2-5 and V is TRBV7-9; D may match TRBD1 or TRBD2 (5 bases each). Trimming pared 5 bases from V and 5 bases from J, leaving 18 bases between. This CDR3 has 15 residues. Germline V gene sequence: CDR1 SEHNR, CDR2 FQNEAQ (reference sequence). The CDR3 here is CASSANSGTPETQYF. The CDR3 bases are TGTGCCAGCAGCGCGAATTCCGGGACCCCTGAGACCCAGTACTTC.

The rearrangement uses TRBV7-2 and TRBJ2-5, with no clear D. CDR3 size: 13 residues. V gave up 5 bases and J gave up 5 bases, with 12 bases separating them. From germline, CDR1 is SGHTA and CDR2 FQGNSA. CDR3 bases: TGTGCCAGCAGCCCGGCCTCCCGGGAGACCCAGTACTTC. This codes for CASSPASRETQYF. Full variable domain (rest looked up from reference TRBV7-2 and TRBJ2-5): GAGVSQSPSNKVTEKGKDVELRCDPISGHTALYWYRQSLGQGLEFLIYFQGNSAPDKSGLPSDRFSAERTGGSVSTLTIQRTQQEDSAVYLCASSPASRETQYFGPGTRLLVL.

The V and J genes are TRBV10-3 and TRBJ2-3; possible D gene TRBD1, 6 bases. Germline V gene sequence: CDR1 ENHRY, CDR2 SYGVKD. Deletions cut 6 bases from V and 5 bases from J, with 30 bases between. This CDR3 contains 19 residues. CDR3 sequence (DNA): TGTGCCATCAGACGATCGGGACAACGGGCGGGTCATGGTGAAGATACGCAGTATTTT. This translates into CAIRRSGQRAGHGEDTQYF.

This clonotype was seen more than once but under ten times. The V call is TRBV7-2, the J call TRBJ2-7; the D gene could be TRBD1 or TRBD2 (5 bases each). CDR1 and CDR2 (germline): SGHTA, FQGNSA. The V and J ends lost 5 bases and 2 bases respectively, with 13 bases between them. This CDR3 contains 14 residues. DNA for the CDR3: TGTGCCAGCAGCCAGGGATGGGGGACCTACGAGCAGTACTTC. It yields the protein CASSQGWGTYEQYF.

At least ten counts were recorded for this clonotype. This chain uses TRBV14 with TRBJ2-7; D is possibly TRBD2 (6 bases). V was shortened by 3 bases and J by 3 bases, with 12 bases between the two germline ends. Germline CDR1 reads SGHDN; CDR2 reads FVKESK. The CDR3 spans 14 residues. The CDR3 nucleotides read TGTGCCAGCAGCCAGAATCTAGCGATCTACGAGCAGTACTTC. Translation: CASSQNLAIYEQYF.

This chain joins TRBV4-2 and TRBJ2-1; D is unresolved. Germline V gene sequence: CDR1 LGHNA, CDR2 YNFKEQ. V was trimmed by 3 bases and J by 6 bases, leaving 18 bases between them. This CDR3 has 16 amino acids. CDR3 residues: CASSQDLWLGGNEQFF. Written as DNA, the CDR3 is TGTGCCAGCAGCCAGGACCTGTGGTTGGGTGGCAATGAGCAGTTCTTC.

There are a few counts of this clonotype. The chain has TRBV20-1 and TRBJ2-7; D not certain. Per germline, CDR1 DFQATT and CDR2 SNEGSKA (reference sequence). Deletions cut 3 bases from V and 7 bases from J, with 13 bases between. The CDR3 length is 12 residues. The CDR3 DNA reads TGCAGTGCTAGCCAGGACGGAGAAGAGCAGTACTTC. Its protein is CSASQDGEEQYF.

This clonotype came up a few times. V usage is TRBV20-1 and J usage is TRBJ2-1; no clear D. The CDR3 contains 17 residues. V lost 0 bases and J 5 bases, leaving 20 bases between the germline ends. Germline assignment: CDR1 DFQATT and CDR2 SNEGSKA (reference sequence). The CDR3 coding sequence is TGCAGTGCTAGAGACGGCGGACGGCGAACCATCCACAATGAGCAGTTCTTC. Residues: CSARDGGRRTIHNEQFF.